These 19 T cell receptor beta chains were sequenced from one sample in a study of shared clonotypes between healthy human individuals. Sequencing used immunoSEQ multiplex PCR; TCRdb keeps in-frame clones, though not all of them. The sample holds fewer than 700,000 clones, roughly 79% seen once. Material for sequencing was PBMCs. The receptors here all came from a woman in her thirties or forties in good health. Some clones in this sample may be carry-over from other donors' samples.

The chain links TRBV30 to TRBJ1-5; no clear D gene. Germline CDR1 GTSNPN, CDR2 SVGIG (reference sequence). The V end lost 4 bases, the J end lost 0 bases, and 10 bases lay between the germline ends. This CDR3 contains 14 residues. The CDR3 bases are TGTGCCTGGAATAGAGGCAGTAGCAATCAGCCCCAGCATTTT. Translating gives CAWNRGSSNQPQHF.

V and J are TRBV5-4 and TRBJ2-3, with a possible D match to TRBD1 (6 bases). Deletions cut 3 bases from V and 3 bases from J, with 11 bases between. CDR1 is SGHNT and CDR2 is YYREEE in the germline V gene (reference sequence). This CDR3 comprises 14 residues. In DNA, the CDR3 is TGTGCCAGCAGCTCCCAGGGGAGTACAGATACGCAGTATTTT. It yields the protein CASSSQGSTDTQYF.

This clone has a count of ten or more. The rearrangement joins TRBV5-4 to TRBJ2-6; D call uncertain. This CDR3 spans 15 amino acids. In germline, CDR1 is SGHNT, CDR2 YYREEE (reference sequence). V dropped 4 bases and J dropped 4 bases, with 12 bases sitting between them. The CDR3 nucleotides read TGTGCCAGCAGCGGTGGGATTGGCGGGGCCAACGTCCTGACTTTC. Protein sequence: CASSGGIGGANVLTF.

Notes on this clone: At one end, the junction sequence differs from germline, possibly due to a read error. The rearrangement uses TRBV28 and TRBJ2-2, with D possibly matching TRBD2 (5 bases). The germline V gene encodes CDR1 MDHEN and CDR2 SYDVKM. This CDR3 spans 15 amino acids. The CDR3 DNA is TGTGCCAGCAGTTTACGGCTAGAGGGCACCGAGGAGCTGTTTTTT. Its translation is CASSLRLEGTEELFF.

This clone showed up just a few times. The chain joins TRBV29-1 to TRBJ2-3, with D possibly being TRBD1 (5 bases). Germline CDR1 SQVTM, CDR2 ANQGSEA. V was shortened by 7 bases and J by 0 bases, with 17 bases between the two germline ends. This CDR3 comprises 15 residues. CDR3 nucleotides: TGCAGCGCCAGACTTACAGGTCCTAGCACAGATACGCAGTATTTT. Translating gives CSARLTGPSTDTQYF.

This chain uses TRBV7-2 with TRBJ2-2; D remains ambiguous. The V gene lost 1 base and the J gene lost 2 bases, with 8 bases spanning the gap. CDR3 size: 15 residues. The germline gives CDR1 SGHTA, CDR2 FQGNSA. The CDR3 is CASSLGTGNTGELFF. CDR3 nucleotides: TGTGCCAGCAGCTTAGGGACGGGCAACACCGGGGAGCTGTTTTTT.

This clone showed up just once. The chain combines TRBV28 with TRBJ2-1; D may match TRBD1 or TRBD2 (6 bases each). V was shortened by 3 bases and J by 10 bases, with 16 bases between the two germline ends. CDR3 size: 14 residues. The germline CDR1 and CDR2 sequences are MDHEN and SYDVKM. The CDR3 sequence is CASSFPSRGAEQFF. The CDR3 bases are TGTGCCAGCAGTTTCCCCTCTAGGGGGGCGGAGCAGTTCTTC.

This chain connects TRBV29-1 to TRBJ2-3, with 9 bases that match TRBD1. CDR3 length: 14 residues. The V gene end was trimmed by 4 bases and the J gene end by 5 bases; junction bases not matched to a gene: 7. Germline loops: CDR1 SQVTM, CDR2 ANQGSEA. The CDR3 nucleotides are TGCAGCGTTGGAATACAGGGGGCCCGAGATACGCAGTATTTT. It specifies CSVGIQGARDTQYF.

This clone was detected once. The chain employs TRBV27 and TRBJ2-7, with 13 bases identical to TRBD2. V shed 0 bases and J 3 bases; nucleotides not matched to a gene: 2. This CDR3 comprises 16 residues. The V gene's germline CDR1 is MNHEY and CDR2 SMNVEV (reference sequence). CDR3 bases: TGTGCCAGCAGTTTATCAGGACTAGCGGGAGTCTACGAGCAGTACTTC. Protein product: CASSLSGLAGVYEQYF.

The chain has TRBV7-9 and TRBJ1-2; 10 bases align to TRBD1. Per the germline V gene, CDR1 is SEHNR and CDR2 is FQNEAQ (reference sequence). The junction had 4 bases not matched to a gene; V was cut back by 5 bases and J by 7 bases. This CDR3 has 13 amino acids. This chain's CDR3 is CASSPGQGFGYTF. CDR3 sequence (DNA): TGTGCCAGCAGCCCGGGACAGGGGTTTGGCTACACCTTC.

The chain uses TRBV28 and TRBJ1-1; the D gene is possibly TRBD1 (6 bases). V was shortened by 3 bases and J by 0 bases, with 14 bases between the two germline ends. Germline V gene sequence: CDR1 MDHEN, CDR2 SYDVKM. There are 16 residues in the CDR3. CDR3 sequence reads: CASSFGGARLNTEAFF. CDR3 DNA: TGTGCCAGCAGTTTTGGGGGGGCGAGATTGAACACTGAAGCTTTCTTT.

The chain couples TRBV28 to TRBJ2-1, with a possible D match to TRBD2 (6 bases). The CDR3 contains 15 residues. The V gene lost 6 bases and the J gene lost 0 bases, with 12 bases spanning the gap. Germline values: CDR1 MDHEN, CDR2 SYDVKM. The CDR3 protein is CASRESGSSYNEQFF. For the CDR3, the DNA is TGTGCCAGCAGGGAGTCCGGGAGCTCCTACAATGAGCAGTTCTTC.

The rearrangement joins TRBV7-2 to TRBJ2-7; TRBD2 aligns across 8 bases. Germline V lookup: CDR1 SGHTA, CDR2 FQGNSA. CDR3 length: 14 residues. J was trimmed by 3 bases and V by 7 bases; bases with no gene match: 8. The CDR3 here is CASNPGGRDYEQYF. CDR3 nucleotide sequence: TGTGCCAGCAACCCGGGGGGGAGAGACTACGAGCAGTACTTC.

V gene TRBV28 combines with J gene TRBJ1-1, with a possible D match to TRBD1 (5 bases). Trimming took off 5 bases at V and 1 base at J, with 14 bases between the two ends. Germline V gene data show CDR1 as MDHEN and CDR2 as SYDVKM. CDR3 length: 15 residues. This chain's CDR3 is CASSEPRGKNTEAFF. DNA for the CDR3: TGTGCCAGCAGTGAACCGCGGGGGAAGAACACTGAAGCTTTCTTT. The full variable domain, completed using reference TRBV28 and TRBJ1-1, is DVKVTQSSRYLVKRTGEKVFLECVQDMDHENMFWYRQDPGLGLRLIYFSYDVKMKEKGDIPEGYSVSREKKERFSLILESASTNQTSMYLCASSEPRGKNTEAFFGQGTRLTVV.

V and J are TRBV25-1 and TRBJ2-1; TRBD2 aligns across 10 bases. This CDR3 contains 17 residues. Trimming at V came to 3 bases and at J to 0 bases, leaving 5 bases not matched to a gene. Germline assignment: CDR1 MGHDK and CDR2 SYGVNS. CDR3 DNA sequence: TGTGCCAGCAGTGATCTCGGACTAGCGGACTCCTACAATGAGCAGTTCTTC. Protein sequence: CASSDLGLADSYNEQFF.

A remark on this clone: A read error may produce the germline difference seen at one junction end. The genes are TRBV5-1 and TRBJ2-2; the D gene is possibly TRBD2 (6 bases). CDR1 is SGHRS and CDR2 is YFSETQ in the germline V gene. The CDR3 is 15 amino acids. The CDR3 DNA sequence: TGCGCCAGCAGCTTGGACGGGAGAGGGACCGGGGAGCTGCTTTTT. It yields the protein CASSLDGRGTGELLF.

J is TRBJ2-1 and V is TRBV5-1, with D possibly being TRBD2 (6 bases). The CDR3 is 16 amino acids. In germline, CDR1 is SGHRS, CDR2 YFSETQ. V lost 4 bases to trimming and J lost 3 bases, with 17 bases between them. Here the CDR3 DNA reads TGCGCCAGCAGCCCCGGGACCCAAGCGGGCTACAATGAGCAGTTCTTC. This encodes CASSPGTQAGYNEQFF.

V usage is TRBV11-2 and J usage is TRBJ2-1, with 8 bases identical to TRBD2. The CDR3 spans 14 residues. Trimming at V came to 7 bases and at J to 2 bases, leaving 4 bases not matched to a gene. CDR1 and CDR2 from the germline V gene are SGHAT and FQNNGV. DNA of the CDR3: TGTGCCAGCAACCCACTAGCGGCCTACAATGAGCAGTTCTTC. This encodes CASNPLAAYNEQFF.

This chain joins TRBV30 and TRBJ1-1; D is unresolved. The CDR3 loop spans 13 amino acids. CDR1 is GTSNPN, CDR2 SVGIG, per germline (reference sequence). Trimming stripped 5 bases from V and 2 bases from J, with 12 bases between. CDR3 protein: CAWAIGLNTEAFF. DNA of the CDR3: TGTGCCTGGGCTATAGGTTTAAACACTGAAGCTTTCTTT.